Below are 25 T cell receptor beta chains sequenced from a single sample in a study of shared clonotypes between healthy human individuals. The assay was immunoSEQ multiplex PCR, and TCRdb's table has in-frame clones only and misses some. This table has about 1 million clones, about 70% appearing once. The material sequenced was memory CD4+ T cells sorted from blood. Subset specified: CD45RA-negative fraction. The receptors originated from a man younger than 35 in good health.

The chain joins TRBV11-3 to TRBJ2-3; weak D call: TRBD2 (6 bases). This CDR3 spans 18 amino acids. The V end was cut by 5 bases, the J end by 0 bases, with 21 bases between. Germline V CDR1 and CDR2: SGHNT, YENEEA. The CDR3 sequence: CASSLSGTGQPSTDTQYF. The CDR3 DNA follows: TGTGCCAGCAGCCTCTCCGGGACTGGCCAACCTAGCACAGATACGCAGTATTTT. Looking up the rest from reference TRBV11-3 and TRBJ2-3 gives the full variable domain: EAGVVQSPRYKIIEKKQPVAFWCNPISGHNTLYWYLQNLGQGPELLIRYENEEAVDDSQLPKDRFSAERLKGVDSTLKIQPAELGDSAVYLCASSLSGTGQPSTDTQYFGPGTRLTVL.

In its sample, this clone was seen a few times. The V and J genes are TRBV30 and TRBJ2-1, with 10 bases fitting TRBD2. The CDR3 is 14 residues long. V was pared by 5 bases and J by 9 bases, with 10 bases of the junction left unmatched. CDR1 is GTSNPN and CDR2 is SVGIG in the germline V gene (reference sequence). As DNA, the CDR3 is TGTGCCTGGTCTAGCGGGAGTTACTCGGGTGAGCAGTTCTTC. Translated: CAWSSGSYSGEQFF. Drawing the rest from reference TRBV30 and TRBJ2-1, the complete variable domain is SQTIHQWPATLVQPVGSPLSLECTVEGTSNPNLYWYRQAAGRGLQLLFYSVGIGQISSEVPQNLSASRPQDRQFILSSKKLLLSDSGFYLCAWSSGSYSGEQFFGPGTRLTVL.

This clone was found a few times. This chain links TRBV19 with TRBJ2-2; 9 nucleotides line up with TRBD2. The V gene's germline CDR1 is LNHDA and CDR2 SQIVND (reference sequence). The CDR3 covers 16 residues. Losses at the gene ends were 7 bases for V and 4 bases for J; bases not matched to a gene: 10. The CDR3 DNA is TGTGCCAGTAACCCTGGTAGCGGGGGTTTCACCGGGGAGCTGTTTTTT. Residues: CASNPGSGGFTGELFF.

This chain connects TRBV25-1 to TRBJ2-5, with 8 bases aligning to TRBD2. The CDR3 length is 15 residues. V shed 5 bases and J 6 bases; nucleotides not matched to a gene: 11. Germline lookup yields CDR1 MGHDK and CDR2 SYGVNS. The chain's CDR3 is CASSTGGVGRKTQYF. The CDR3 bases are TGTGCCAGCAGTACCGGGGGGGTAGGACGAAAGACCCAGTACTTC.

The chain is built from TRBV27 and TRBJ1-6; 9 nucleotides line up with TRBD1. This CDR3 is 16 amino acids long. CDR1 and CDR2 (germline): MNHEY, SMNVEV (reference sequence). With V trimmed by 5 bases and J by 9 bases, 11 bases remained unmatched. This chain's CDR3 is CASSLKGQGYGSPLHF. The CDR3 DNA sequence: TGTGCCAGCAGTCTCAAGGGACAGGGTTATGGTTCACCCCTCCACTTT.

This clone was recorded a few times. This chain links TRBV7-2 with TRBJ1-3, with D unresolved. The V end lost 4 bases, the J end lost 8 bases, and 12 bases lay between the germline ends. CDR3 length equals 13 residues. The germline CDR1 and CDR2 sequences are SGHTA and FQGNSA. The CDR3 loop reads CASSSQIRDTIYF. The CDR3 nucleotides are TGTGCCAGCAGCTCGCAAATCCGGGACACCATATATTTT.

This chain joins TRBV28 and TRBJ1-6; D is uncertain. Germline CDR1 MDHEN, CDR2 SYDVKM. There are 18 residues in the CDR3. V was pared by 4 bases and J by 0 bases, with 16 bases between. CDR3 bases: TGTGCCAGCAGTTACGGTGGGAGCGCTAGCTCCTATAATTCACCCCTCCACTTT. As protein: CASSYGGSASSYNSPLHF.

The chain links TRBV6-6 to TRBJ1-2; D remains ambiguous. V shed 7 bases and J shed 6 bases, with 18 bases lying between them. The CDR3 has 14 residues. Germline V gene sequence: CDR1 MNHNY, CDR2 SVGAGI (reference sequence). The CDR3 DNA reads as TGTGCCAGCACGTCATACCGTCTTATTGATGGCTACACCTTC. Translation: CASTSYRLIDGYTF.

The chain employs TRBV28 and TRBJ2-5; TRBD1 or TRBD2 may be the D gene (5 bases each). Germline values: CDR1 MDHEN, CDR2 SYDVKM. The V end was cut by 5 bases, the J end by 5 bases, with 15 bases between. There are 14 residues in the CDR3. CDR3 in DNA: TGTGCCAGCAGTCTAACCAGGGAGCTTGAGACCCAGTACTTC. It encodes CASSLTRELETQYF.

The V and J genes are TRBV6-1 and TRBJ2-7; D is uncertain. V shed 3 bases and J shed 2 bases, with 11 bases lying between them. The CDR3 contains 14 residues. CDR1 is MNHNS, CDR2 SASEGT, per germline. Here the CDR3 DNA reads TGTGCCAGCAGTGATGACTTTCTGGCCTACGAGCAGTACTTC. Its protein is CASSDDFLAYEQYF.

The chain uses TRBV28 and TRBJ1-2, with 8 bases aligning to TRBD1. CDR3 size: 13 residues. V gave up 5 bases and J gave up 4 bases; unmatched junction bases: 3. CDR1 is MDHEN, CDR2 SYDVKM, per germline. CDR3 DNA sequence: TGTGCCAGCAGTCGACAGGGGCGCTATGGCTACACCTTC. The encoded protein is CASSRQGRYGYTF.

The rearrangement uses TRBV6-6 and TRBJ2-2, with 7 bases lining up with TRBD1. The CDR3 is 16 amino acids. Germline CDR1 is MNHNY and CDR2 is SVGAGI (reference sequence). The V gene end was trimmed by 5 bases and the J gene end by 6 bases; junction bases not matched to a gene: 12. This CDR3 reads CASSRDRRGRAGELFF. CDR3 nucleotides: TGTGCCAGCAGTCGGGACAGACGAGGACGCGCCGGGGAGCTGTTTTTT.

The J gene is TRBJ2-7, the V gene TRBV11-2; D is undetermined. The ends were cut back, 0 bases at V and 3 bases at J, with 12 bases in the middle. This CDR3 has 15 amino acids. The germline CDR1 and CDR2 sequences are SGHAT and FQNNGV. In nucleotides, the CDR3 is TGTGCCAGCAGCTTAGATCTTATGAGTCTCTACGAGCAGTACTTC. This translates into CASSLDLMSLYEQYF.

This clone was picked up a small number of times. The chain is built from TRBV27 and TRBJ2-2, with no clear D. The CDR3 has 12 amino acids. V lost 3 bases and J lost 4, with 3 bases in between. Germline CDR1 reads MNHEY; CDR2 reads SMNVEV (reference sequence). In DNA, the CDR3 is TGTGCCAGCAGTTTTGGCACCGGGGAGCTGTTTTTT. This encodes CASSFGTGELFF.

The rearrangement uses TRBV27 and TRBJ1-2; TRBD1 might be the D (6 bases). The CDR3 has 13 amino acids. Trimming took 4 bases from V and 6 from J, leaving 12 bases between them. CDR1 and CDR2 from the germline V gene are MNHEY and SMNVEV (reference sequence). The CDR3 DNA follows: TGTGCCAGCAGTTCGCCCGACAGGCATGGCTACACCTTC. It encodes CASSSPDRHGYTF.

In its sample, this clone was seen a few times. This chain connects TRBV30 to TRBJ1-1; D might be TRBD1 (6 bases). This CDR3 has 13 residues. Germline CDR1 GTSNPN, CDR2 SVGIG (reference sequence). Trimming took off 0 bases at V and 5 bases at J, with 10 bases between the two ends. In DNA, the CDR3 is TGTGCCTGGAGTGTACAGGGTTGGACTGAAGCTTTCTTT. Its protein product is CAWSVQGWTEAFF.

V gene TRBV30 combines with J gene TRBJ2-2; 9 bases match TRBD1. V was pared by 2 bases and J by 0 bases, with 1 base of the junction left unmatched. CDR1 and CDR2 from the germline V gene are GTSNPN and SVGIG (reference sequence). CDR3 length: 15 amino acids. In DNA form, the CDR3 reads TGTGCCTGGAGTACAGGGGGCTCGAACACCGGGGAGCTGTTTTTT. As protein: CAWSTGGSNTGELFF. Using reference TRBV30 and TRBJ2-2 for the parts outside the CDR3, the full variable domain is SQTIHQWPATLVQPVGSPLSLECTVEGTSNPNLYWYRQAAGRGLQLLFYSVGIGQISSEVPQNLSASRPQDRQFILSSKKLLLSDSGFYLCAWSTGGSNTGELFFGEGSRLTVL.

This clone has just one count. The CDR3 sequence is CASSLPQADTQYF. CDR3 nucleotide sequence: TGTGCCAGCAGCCTCCCTCAGGCAGATACGCAGTATTTT. The chain has TRBV5-4 and TRBJ2-3; D gene ambiguous. The CDR3 contains 13 residues. Germline CDR1 reads SGHNT; CDR2 reads YYREEE (reference sequence). V was shortened by 4 bases and J by 4 bases, with 10 bases between the two germline ends. The full variable domain, its missing parts supplied by reference TRBV5-4 and TRBJ2-3, is ETGVTQSPTHLIKTRGQQVTLRCSSQSGHNTVSWYQQALGQGPQFIFQYYREEENGRGNFPPRFSGLQFPNYSSELNVNALELDDSALYLCASSLPQADTQYFGPGTRLTVL.

V usage is TRBV9 and J usage is TRBJ2-2, with no clear D. V was trimmed by 3 bases and J by 2 bases, leaving 8 bases between them. CDR3 length: 14 residues. Germline CDR1 reads SGDLS; CDR2 reads YYNGEE. The CDR3: CASSAQLNTGELFF. CDR3 nucleotides: TGTGCCAGCAGCGCACAGCTTAACACCGGGGAGCTGTTTTTT.

The V call is TRBV28, the J call TRBJ1-5; 10 bases agree with TRBD1. Per the germline V gene, CDR1 is MDHEN and CDR2 is SYDVKM. Trimming at V came to 4 bases and at J to 0 bases, leaving 12 bases not matched to a gene. The CDR3 is 19 amino acids. CDR3 DNA: TGTGCCAGCAGTTCAAGGTGGGACAGGGGAACTTATAGCAATCAGCCCCAGCATTTT. Amino acids: CASSSRWDRGTYSNQPQHF.

The chain joins TRBV7-2 to TRBJ2-1, with 12 bases aligning to TRBD2. This CDR3 has 14 amino acids. With V trimmed by 6 bases and J by 7 bases, 4 bases remained unmatched. Germline CDR1 is SGHTA and CDR2 is FQGNSA. The CDR3 region is CASRKTSGGNEQFF. Written as DNA, the CDR3 is TGTGCCAGCAGGAAGACTAGCGGGGGTAATGAGCAGTTCTTC.

The V and J genes are TRBV28 and TRBJ2-3; no reliable D call. The V and J ends lost 6 bases and 3 bases respectively, with 7 bases between them. CDR3 size: 12 residues. Per germline, CDR1 MDHEN and CDR2 SYDVKM. DNA for the CDR3: TGTGCCAGCAGCACCGGAACAGATACGCAGTATTTT. This translates into CASSTGTDTQYF.

The chain employs TRBV10-3 and TRBJ2-2; D possibly corresponds to TRBD2 (6 bases). V lost 4 bases and J 6 bases, leaving 12 bases between the germline ends. This CDR3 spans 14 amino acids. Germline CDR1 and CDR2: ENHRY and SYGVKD. Here the CDR3 reads CAISASTGAGELFF. Here the CDR3 DNA reads TGTGCCATCAGTGCATCAACGGGGGCCGGGGAGCTGTTTTTT.

The chain links TRBV5-1 to TRBJ2-5; 8 nucleotides align to TRBD1. Germline CDR1 SGHRS, CDR2 YFSETQ. Trimming at V came to 0 bases and at J to 2 bases, leaving 9 bases not matched to a gene. This CDR3 has 17 amino acids. Written as DNA, the CDR3 is TGCGCCAGCAGCTTGGCCCGACAGGGGATGGGGCAAGAGACCCAGTACTTC. Its protein is CASSLARQGMGQETQYF.

This chain uses TRBV10-3 with TRBJ1-2, with D tentatively TRBD1 (5 bases). In germline, CDR1 is ENHRY, CDR2 SYGVKD. The CDR3 has 14 amino acids. V lost 5 bases and J 8 bases, leaving 18 bases between the germline ends. CDR3 residues: CAISPSRDEGGYTF. The CDR3 coding sequence is TGTGCCATCAGTCCCAGCCGGGACGAGGGAGGCTACACCTTC.